What follows is one TCR beta chain and its context. Primers used in a second PCR of about 6 to 11 cycles were a sample-barcoded 5' primer and a J-beta primer mix. Each cDNA molecule was tagged by a template-switch adaptor with 12 random nucleotides. Each CDR3 protein is one row after TCRdb ran MiXCR on the 5' RACE reads. Among about 800,000 distinct CDR3 sequences listed, 58% were seen once. V lost 0 bases, J lost 1 base, and 9 bases lay in between. The germline V gene has CDR1 DFQATT and CDR2 SNEGSKA (reference sequence). The CDR3 runs to 15 residues. This sample is drawn from a study of blood T cells in healthy people across ages. On the study more broadly: Through template switching, about one barcoded beta molecule was captured per two T cells, as measured in model experiments.

Per sample, at least 6 micrograms of total RNA were extracted. V usage is TRBV20-1 and J usage is TRBJ2-2; D call uncertain. This clonotype originated in a man younger than 45 in good health. Sequenced sample: blood. The CDR3 bases are TGCAGTGCTAGAGAAGGTGGTAGGAACACCGGGGAGCTGTTTTTT. It is translated as CSAREGGRNTGELFF.